This passage covers 13 T cell receptor beta chains from one sample sequenced in a study of CD8 T cells in Susac syndrome (dated by TCRdb to about 2019). Libraries came from the immunoSEQ multiplex PCR assay. RNA was extracted using the RNeasy kit, and about 0.5 to 1 ug of the RNA was reverse transcribed with random hexamers. Clones were called with MiXCR by TCRdb after fastp trimmed the public reads at Q25, and only in-frame beta chains were retained. Every CDR3 protein is listed once, alongside the most common genes and DNA of its rows. This sample comprises about 200,000 distinct CDR3 sequences, roughly 94% of them detected only once. The ten largest make up 0.1% of the sample. Sequenced input: CD4+ T cells from PBMCs. The source is a human donor in good health.

The chain recombines TRBV7-2 with TRBJ2-7; no definite D call. With 5 bases removed from V and 6 bases from J, the gap between germline ends came to 14 bases. The germline V gene encodes CDR1 SGHTA and CDR2 FQGNSA. This CDR3 spans 13 amino acids. This CDR3 reads CASSQPHLPEQYF. CDR3 sequence (DNA): TGTGCCAGCAGCCAGCCCCACCTCCCCGAGCAGTACTTC.

J is TRBJ2-5 and V is TRBV7-9; 7 bases fit TRBD1. The CDR3 covers 15 residues. The V gene end was trimmed by 6 bases and the J gene end by 4 bases; junction bases not matched to a gene: 11. Germline values: CDR1 SEHNR, CDR2 FQNEAQ (reference sequence). CDR3 in amino acids: CASRKPQGMGETQYF. CDR3 sequence (DNA): TGTGCCAGCAGGAAACCACAGGGGATGGGAGAGACCCAGTACTTC.

The chain combines TRBV28 with TRBJ2-7, with D perhaps TRBD2 (5 bases). Deletions cut 6 bases from V and 7 bases from J, with 16 bases between. The CDR3 loop spans 13 amino acids. Germline CDR1 and CDR2: MDHEN and SYDVKM. CDR3 DNA: TGTGCCAGCAGAGGTCAGCGGCGTGAGGAGCAGTACTTC. Translation: CASRGQRREEQYF.

This sequence joins TRBV2 and TRBJ2-1; no reliable D call. This CDR3 comprises 13 residues. CDR1 and CDR2 from the germline V gene are SNHLY and FYNNEI. V was cut by 7 bases and J by 6 bases, with 13 bases left in between. CDR3 nucleotide sequence: TGTGCCAGCACCCTAGAGACTGGCAATGAGCAGTTCTTC. Its translation: CASTLETGNEQFF.

The V call is TRBV5-1, the J call TRBJ1-5; D not certain. Deletions cut 2 bases from V and 3 bases from J, with 15 bases between. CDR3 length equals 16 residues. Per germline, CDR1 SGHRS and CDR2 YFSETQ. CDR3 coding DNA: TGCGCCAGCAGCTTCGATGGGCAGGCCACCAATCAGCCCCAGCATTTT. Amino acids: CASSFDGQATNQPQHF.

This clonotype was picked up one time. The J gene is TRBJ2-7, the V gene TRBV29-1; 8 bases align to TRBD1. This CDR3 is built from 13 residues. Unmatched junction bases numbered 6, after V lost 4 bases and J lost 4 bases. CDR1 and CDR2 (germline): SQVTM, ANQGSEA. CDR3 nucleotide sequence: TGCAGCGTTGCGCGGACAGGGTCATACGAGCAGTACTTC. Amino acids: CSVARTGSYEQYF.

The rearrangement uses TRBV5-1 and TRBJ2-5; 7 nucleotides agree with TRBD1. The CDR3 contains 15 residues. The germline V gene has CDR1 SGHRS and CDR2 YFSETQ. Trimming at V came to 5 bases and at J to 7 bases, leaving 14 bases not matched to a gene. The CDR3 coding sequence is TGCGCCAGCAGGCCGGGGACAGACCTTTCGAGGACCCAGTACTTC. Translation gives CASRPGTDLSRTQYF.

V usage is TRBV28 and J usage is TRBJ1-2; no firm D call. The CDR3 runs 14 residues. Germline assignment: CDR1 MDHEN and CDR2 SYDVKM. V shed 6 bases and J shed 3 bases, with 14 bases lying between them. The CDR3 protein is CASSPLDLDYGYTF. The DNA of the CDR3 is TGTGCCAGCAGCCCACTCGACTTGGACTATGGCTACACCTTC.

This chain joins TRBV4-2 and TRBJ2-1; 11 bases line up with TRBD2. V dropped 1 base and J dropped 7; count of bases not matched to a gene: 12. Looked up from germline, CDR1 is LGHNA and CDR2 is YNFKEQ. The CDR3 consists of 18 residues. The chain's CDR3 is CASSQGLRTSGSKNEQFF. For the CDR3, the DNA is TGTGCCAGCAGCCAAGGCCTTAGGACTAGCGGGTCCAAAAATGAGCAGTTCTTC.

The V and J genes are TRBV27 and TRBJ1-1, with TRBD1 as a possible D gene (5 bases). V lost 5 bases and J 1 base, leaving 8 bases between the germline ends. Per the germline V gene, CDR1 is MNHEY and CDR2 is SMNVEV (reference sequence). The CDR3 loop spans 13 amino acids. The CDR3 nucleotides are TGTGCCAGCAGTGACAGACAGAACACTGAAGCTTTCTTT. Translation: CASSDRQNTEAFF.

V and J are TRBV30 and TRBJ2-1; D is tentatively TRBD1 or TRBD2 (5 bases each). The CDR3 is 14 residues long. Between the trimmed V and J ends, which lost 4 bases and 6 bases, there was a span of 16 bases. Germline V lookup: CDR1 GTSNPN, CDR2 SVGIG (reference sequence). The CDR3 reads CAWTGTRPLNEQFF. Here the CDR3 DNA reads TGTGCCTGGACCGGGACGCGGCCCCTCAATGAGCAGTTCTTC.

This rearrangement joins TRBV29-1 to TRBJ2-1; 10 positions match TRBD1. V dropped 7 bases and J dropped 7; count of bases not matched to a gene: 7. The germline CDR1 and CDR2 sequences are SQVTM and ANQGSEA. This CDR3 has 13 residues. CDR3 coding DNA: TGCAGCGGGAGGACAGGGGGATTGAATGAGCAGTTCTTC. This gives the protein CSGRTGGLNEQFF.

The rearrangement uses TRBV2 and TRBJ2-1; 12 bases match TRBD2. V was clipped by 0 bases and J by 11 bases; unmatched bases: 11. Germline CDR1 and CDR2: SNHLY and FYNNEI. CDR3 length: 17 amino acids. CDR3 protein: CASSEANAVTSGGKQFF. The DNA of the CDR3 is TGTGCCAGCAGTGAAGCAAATGCCGTGACTAGCGGGGGAAAGCAGTTCTTC.